These T cell receptor beta chains were read from a single sample in a study of T-cell reconstitution after alpha-beta-depleted transplantation in children. TCRdb re-analysed the PCR reads in MiXCR, keeping a single row per CDR3 protein. Here the sample spans about 230,000 distinct CDR3 sequences, about a tenth being singletons. Source: PBMCs, taken before TCRalphabeta/CD19-depleted stem cell transplant. The receptors were gathered from a child younger than two with acute myeloid leukemia, due to receive a stem cell transplant. The CDR3 runs from the conserved cysteine through the conserved F or W. The D gene is left open where the match is weak. A row's size may be missing; if present it is once, few, many or a size class.

size,D,J,V,CDR3,DNA
many,-,TRBJ2-5,TRBV29-1,CSVEVGSPPYF,TGCAGCGTTGAGGTGGGGTCCCCCCCGTACTTC
many,-,TRBJ1-1,TRBV12-3/TRBV12-4,CASSLVGAGTEAFF,TGTGCCAGCAGTTTGGTGGGGGCGGGCACTGAAGCTTTCTTT
many,-,TRBJ1-2,TRBV6-2/TRBV6-3,CASAGLLGYTF,TGTGCCAGCGCCGGACTCCTAGGCTACACCTTC
many,-,TRBJ1-1,TRBV5-5,CASSLVLQGGSTEAFF,TGTGCCAGCAGCCTTGTATTACAGGGCGGGAGCACTGAAGCTTTCTTT
many,-,TRBJ2-3,TRBV10-3,CAIRRSDTQYF,TGTGCCATCAGACGCTCCGATACGCAGTATTTT
many,-,TRBJ2-2,TRBV10-3,CAIRGEAGNTGELFF,TGTGCCATCAGAGGGGAGGCAGGGAACACCGGGGAGCTGTTTTTT
many,-,TRBJ2-7,TRBV7-9,CASSNRANEQYF,TGTGCCAGCAGCAACAGGGCTAACGAGCAGTACTTC
many,-,TRBJ1-2,TRBV24-1,CATSDSGGNYGYTF,TGTGCCACCAGTGATTCTGGGGGTAACTATGGCTACACCTTC
many,-,TRBJ2-2,TRBV12-3/TRBV12-4,CASTPSLSGELFF,TGTGCCAGCACTCCGAGCCTGTCCGGGGAGCTGTTTTTT
many,-,TRBJ2-1,TRBV3-1,CASSQTPPGLQFF,TGTGCCAGCAGCCAAACCCCTCCGGGACTGCAGTTCTTC
many,-,TRBJ1-2,TRBV12-3/TRBV12-4,CASSLGRQFYGYTF,TGTGCCAGCAGTTTAGGGCGACAGTTCTATGGCTACACCTTC
-,-,TRBJ1-1,TRBV7-2,CASSPYGGPTEAFF,TGTGCCAGCAGCCCCTATGGGGGACCCACTGAAGCTTTCTTT
-,-,TRBJ2-3,TRBV12-3/TRBV12-4,CATAFFSTDTQYF,TGTGCCACCGCGTTTTTTAGCACAGATACGCAGTATTTT
many,-,TRBJ2-5,TRBV7-7,CASTPPGSWTQYF,TGTGCCAGCACCCCCCCCGGGTCTTGGACCCAGTACTTC
many,-,TRBJ2-4,TRBV11-2,CASSIDRAKNIQYF,TGTGCCAGCAGCATCGACAGAGCCAAAAACATTCAGTACTTC
many,-,TRBJ2-3,TRBV5-5,CASSLEAATDTQYF,TGTGCCAGCAGCTTGGAGGCTGCCACAGATACGCAGTATTTT
-,-,TRBJ1-2,TRBV20-1,CSASLPLRTGYTF,TGCAGTGCCTCCCTGCCTCTTAGGACTGGCTACACCTTC
many,-,TRBJ1-1,TRBV5-1,CASSLMGGSPGSEAFF,TGCGCCAGCAGCCTCATGGGGGGTTCCCCGGGGTCTGAAGCTTTCTTT
many,-,TRBJ2-5,TRBV6-5,CASSYGRAAETQYF,TGTGCCAGCAGTTACGGCAGGGCTGCAGAGACCCAGTACTTC
few,TRBD2,TRBJ2-1,TRBV4-2,CASSQRLAGGSYNEQFF,TGTGCCAGCAGCCAACGACTAGCGGGGGGCTCCTACAATGAGCAGTTCTTC
many,-,TRBJ2-7,TRBV5-1,CASSLRGVASYEQYF,TGCGCCAGCAGCTTGAGGGGGGTAGCTTCCTACGAGCAGTACTTC
many,TRBD2,TRBJ2-1,TRBV29-1,CSVRRGGISNEQFF,TGCAGCGTTAGGCGGGGGGGGATAAGCAATGAGCAGTTCTTC
many,TRBD2,TRBJ2-7,TRBV4-2,CASSPPPGTTTYEQYF,TGTGCCAGCAGCCCCCCTCCCGGGACTACCACCTACGAGCAGTACTTC
many,TRBD1,TRBJ1-2,TRBV29-1,CSVDRQGGTYGYTF,TGCAGCGTTGACCGACAGGGGGGGACTTATGGCTACACCTTC
many,-,TRBJ2-7,TRBV20-1,CSARDPTGIYEQYF,TGCAGTGCTAGAGACCCCACAGGAATCTACGAGCAGTACTTC
-,-,TRBJ1-4,TRBV28,CASCPWGGEKLFF,TGTGCCAGCTGCCCCTGGGGAGGGGAAAAACTGTTTTTT
many,-,TRBJ1-4,TRBV18,CASSPVNEKLFF,TGTGCCAGCTCACCGGTTAATGAAAAACTGTTTTTT